This entry concerns a single T cell receptor beta chain. Its antigen is unidentified. There are 13 residues in the CDR3. V shed 5 bases and J shed 9 bases, with 14 bases lying between them. In germline, CDR1 is SGHTA, CDR2 FQGTGA. The data were obtained in a study of response to subunit inactivated influenza vaccine. Study observations and caveats: Few new T cells, the authors suggested, are recruited by each seasonal influenza vaccination.

TCRdb redid the calling of the RT-PCR reads with MiXCR, one entry per CDR3 protein. Among about 500,000 distinct CDR3 sequences listed, approximately 16% were seen once. This receptor was taken from a man between 45 and 75 years old who received an inactivated influenza vaccine. V and J are TRBV7-3 and TRBJ2-1, with D possibly matching TRBD2 (6 bases). The sample here was CD4+ T cells sorted from PBMCs, taken less than 30 months after vaccination. This CDR3 is CASSTRLVGEQFF. In nucleotides, the CDR3 is TGTGCCAGCAGCACCCGACTAGTGGGTGAGCAGTTCTTC.